The T cell receptor beta chain described here comes from a study of T cells in Graves' hyperthyroidism and ophthalmopathy (dated by TCRdb to about 2019). For context, the study as a whole: Peripheral blood was collected at initial diagnosis, before any treatment. To identify distinguishing TCR V-J signatures, a discovery cohort of around 100 patients was used, comprising some 45 with Graves' ophthalmopathy and roughly 60 with stable Graves' hyperthyroidism. Prospective prediction of ophthalmopathy was tested in an independent validation cohort consisting of some 20 hyperthyroidism patients and over 15 patients who later progressed to ophthalmopathy. The 90 to 100 discovery patients were randomly split 7:3 into training and test sets. The study also compared thyroid tissue and blood T-cell repertoires from about 6 Graves' hyperthyroidism patients. After sampling, hyperthyroidism patients received methimazole starting at 30 mg daily, and ophthalmopathy patients received high-dose intravenous methylprednisolone. The paper describes TCR Vbeta CDR3 sequencing of 120 to 150 peripheral blood samples, made up of some 40 ophthalmopathy patients, 70 to 80 hyperthyroidism patients and 17 progressor patients. General conclusions and limits of the study: No statistical method was used to fix the sample size in advance, and group allocation was not hidden from the investigators. A 13 V-J signature model separated ophthalmopathy from stable hyperthyroidism, with around 90% sensitivity and about 81% specificity in cross-validation and 80%/75% in testing. Most expanded thyroid clonotypes (frequency above 0.001) were also detected in blood, suggesting blood repertoires may reflect thyroid immune responses. In validation, the model predicted progression to ophthalmopathy with over 60% sensitivity and approximately 72% specificity, a median of about six months before onset.

Based on the germline V gene, the CDR1 and CDR2 sequences are MNHNS and SASEGT. The CDR3 runs 15 amino acids, cysteine and phenylalanine included. CDR3 DNA only is kept here, 45 bases in frame from base 1. Stable Graves' hyperthyroidism was defined as no progression to ophthalmopathy during 18 months of follow-up. The hyperthyroidism patients were between 18 and 65 years old and newly diagnosed, with a disease duration of less than 2 months. Any patient with an uncontrolled infection, another autoimmune disease, pregnancy or lactation was excluded. Diagnoses relied on clinical symptoms, serum thyroxine and TRAb, thyroid ultrasound and orbital computed tomography. Ficoll-Paque density gradient centrifugation was used to isolate PBMCs from around 10 ml of fresh peripheral blood. Total RNA was extracted using Trizol reagent, and RNA quality was assessed on an Agilent 2100 Bioanalyzer. To note about this clonotype: Its recognized antigen is unknown. Since a much larger clone is just one base distant, this may be a read error.

Amplification of TCR beta CDR3 regions was carried out from RNA transcripts. For the first round of RT-PCR on the TCR CDR3, the HTBI primer set was used together with the Qiagen OneStep RT-PCR kit. Libraries were constructed in a second round of multiplex PCR, after which size selection and purification were carried out. Sequencing of the libraries was done on an Illumina HiSeq2000 using paired-end 100 bp reads. From the authors' description of their analysis: Raw data were processed with SOAPnuke, discarding reads with adapters, uncalled bases, mean Phred below 15, or no exact constant-primer or identifier match. COPE v1.2.5 was used to merge the high-quality paired reads, and each unique nucleotide sequence was defined as a clonotype. Clonotypes were aligned to IMGT TRBV, TRBD and TRBJ reference segments using MiTCR v1.1. Analysis was restricted to V-J combinations with a frequency above 0.0001, which covered over 98% of repertoires. A TCS score was defined as the ratio between F50 (clonal expansion) and ExV (chaos), using BLOSUM62-based TCRdist between CDR3 peptides within each V-J. Welch's t-statistics and random forest reduced approximately 520 V-J features to 13, which were used in a naive Bayes classifier (R e1071). The raw public data were reprocessed by TCRdb itself: fastp quality trimming at Q25, MiXCR clonotype calling, in-frame beta chains only. Each CDR3 protein appears once, grouped with its most common genes and DNA. In this record, the V and J calls reflect TCRdb's handling and not the investigators' own analysis. For this sample the table gives roughly 420,000 distinct CDR3 sequences, of which roughly 14% were detected only once. Just under 8% of the sample rests with the top ten.

The source of this sequence is a young woman with Graves' hyperthyroidism. The chain is encoded by TRBV6-1 joined to TRBJ1-2; the central 9 bases match TRBD1. The sample taken for sequencing was blood. The CDR3 in this case is CASSERDRESYGYSF. The sequenced DNA is TGTGCCAGCAGTGAAAGGGACAGGGAAAGTTATGGCTACTCCTTC.